Given below is one TCR beta chain in context. This entry comes from a study of T-cell reconstitution after alpha-beta-depleted transplantation in children. It was with unique molecular identifiers that the TCRbeta library was prepared. Each CDR3 protein gets one entry after TCRdb re-called the PCR reads with MiXCR. The sample holds some 520,000 distinct CDR3 sequences, 32% seen once. The CDR3 has 14 amino acids. CDR1 is DFQATT and CDR2 is SNEGSKA in the germline V gene (reference sequence). Trimming stripped 0 bases from V and 2 bases from J, with 9 bases between. The genes are TRBV20-1 and TRBJ2-3; tentatively, D is TRBD1 or TRBD2 (5 bases each). The TCR originated in a human donor who donated a stem cell graft to a child with aplastic anemia. Here the sequenced sample was PBMCs from the stem cell graft donor, taken from the stem cell graft. CDR3 sequence: CSARERGPTDTQYF. CDR3 bases: TGCAGTGCTAGAGAGAGGGGCCCCACAGATACGCAGTATTTT.